The 14 T cell receptor beta chains in this list originate from one sample, sequenced in a study of glioma-infiltrating T cells after dendritic cell vaccination. Time point: after dendritic cell vaccination, including at tumor progression/relapse. Clones were sequenced by immunoSEQ multiplex PCR, and TCRdb holds only the in-frame ones, with some missing. The table shows 90,000 to 110,000 clones, with around 87% occurring only once. Sequences were derived from blood, sampled after dendritic cell vaccination. The receptors were sampled from a human donor with glioblastoma.

This chain connects TRBV6-5 to TRBJ1-1; TRBD1 matches at 7 bases. The CDR3 runs 14 residues. Germline values: CDR1 MNHEY, CDR2 SVGAGI. V was clipped by 4 bases and J by 3 bases; unmatched bases: 5. CDR3 nucleotide sequence: TGTGCCAGCAGTTTCGTTGACAGGGACACTGAAGCTTTCTTT. Translating it yields CASSFVDRDTEAFF.

The count of this clone is one. V gene TRBV2 combines with J gene TRBJ2-3, with TRBD2 identical over 14 bases. V was clipped by 6 bases and J by 0 bases; unmatched bases: 8. The CDR3 consists of 18 residues. Germline CDR1 reads SNHLY; CDR2 reads FYNNEI. The CDR3: CASRWTSGRQGSTDTQYF. The CDR3 DNA reads as TGTGCCAGCAGATGGACTAGCGGGAGGCAGGGGAGCACAGATACGCAGTATTTT.

This CDR3 reads CASSNLGGEPQHF. As DNA, the CDR3 is TGTGCCAGTAGTAATCTCGGGGGGGAGCCCCAGCATTTT. J is TRBJ1-5 and V is TRBV19, with a tentative D call TRBD1 (5 bases). CDR1 and CDR2 (germline): LNHDA, SQIVND (reference sequence). The length of the CDR3 is 13 residues. The V gene lost 4 bases and the J gene lost 8 bases, with 12 bases spanning the gap.

This clone is a singleton in its sample. V is TRBV15 and J is TRBJ2-1; 8 nucleotides agree with TRBD1. Trimming removed 4 bases from V and 9 bases from J; junction bases left unmatched: 8. The CDR3 totals 14 residues. Germline values: CDR1 LNHNV, CDR2 YYDKDF (reference sequence). CDR3 nucleotide sequence: TGTGCCACCAGCAAAGGTCCAGGGGGCAGTGAGCAGTTCTTC. It codes for CATSKGPGGSEQFF. Supplemented by reference TRBV15 and TRBJ2-1, the full variable domain reads DAMVIQNPRYQVTQFGKPVTLSCSQTLNHNVMYWYQQKSSQAPKLLFHYYDKDFNNEADTPDNFQSRRPNTSFCFLDIRSPGLGDTAMYLCATSKGPGGSEQFFGPGTRLTVL.

This chain connects TRBV5-1 to TRBJ2-7; 10 positions agree with TRBD2. The CDR3 contains 17 residues. Per germline, CDR1 SGHRS and CDR2 YFSETQ. V lost 3 bases to trimming and J lost 0 bases; unmatched junction nucleotides: 9. This chain's CDR3 is CASSSRGSGRSSYEQYF. As DNA, the CDR3 is TGCGCCAGCAGCTCCCGGGGTAGCGGGAGGAGCTCCTACGAGCAGTACTTC. The full variable domain, rest sourced from reference TRBV5-1 and TRBJ2-7, is KAGVTQTPRYLIKTRGQQVTLSCSPISGHRSVSWYQQTPGQGLQFLFEYFSETQRNKGNFPGRFSGRQFSNSRSEMNVSTLELGDSALYLCASSSRGSGRSSYEQYFGPGTRLTVT.

This chain links TRBV5-4 with TRBJ2-3; maybe TRBD1 (7 bases). The length of the CDR3 is 14 residues. V was shortened by 7 bases and J by 2 bases, with 14 bases between the two germline ends. The germline V gene has CDR1 SGHNT and CDR2 YYREEE (reference sequence). CDR3 amino acids: CASGTGDFTDTQYF. The CDR3 nucleotides are TGTGCCAGCGGAACAGGGGACTTCACAGATACGCAGTATTTT.

The J gene is TRBJ2-2, the V gene TRBV5-5; 7 bases agree with TRBD1. CDR1 and CDR2 from the germline V gene are SGHKS and YYEKEE (reference sequence). With 4 bases clipped from V and 6 bases from J, the junction kept 9 bases outside the gene matches. This CDR3 contains 15 residues. DNA for the CDR3: TGTGCCAGCAGCCAGGGGACAGTTAACGCCGGGGAGCTGTTTTTT. This sequence encodes CASSQGTVNAGELFF.

Points on this clone: A read error may account for a junction end that differs from germline. The chain employs TRBV7-7 and TRBJ2-1; 9 positions agree with TRBD1. This CDR3 region has 14 residues. Germline V gene data show CDR1 as SSHAT and CDR2 as FNYEAQ (reference sequence). The CDR3 sequence: CASSVGQGLEEQFF. Written as DNA, the CDR3 is TGTGCTAGCAGCGTCGGACAGGGGTTGGAAGAGCAGTTCTTC.

V gene TRBV5-8 combines with J gene TRBJ2-6; 9 bases align to TRBD1. The CDR3 runs to 18 residues. The germline V gene encodes CDR1 SGHTS and CDR2 YDEGEE. V shed 4 bases, J shed 1 base, and the junction held 9 bases outside the gene matches. In nucleotides, the CDR3 is TGTGCCAGCAGCGCACAGGGGGCTCTGTCTTCTGGGGCCAACGTCCTGACTTTC. Its protein is CASSAQGALSSGANVLTF. Full variable domain (rest looked up from reference TRBV5-8 and TRBJ2-6): EAGVTQSPTHLIKTRGQQATLRCSPISGHTSVYWYQQALGLGLQFLLWYDEGEERNRGNFPPRFSGRQFPNYSSELNVNALELEDSALYLCASSAQGALSSGANVLTFGAGSRLTVL.

This CDR3 reads CASSPGTSPGELFF. As DNA, the CDR3 is TGTGCCAGCAGCCCTGGGACTAGTCCCGGGGAGCTGTTTTTT. This rearrangement joins TRBV14 to TRBJ2-2; 8 bases line up with TRBD2. The length of the CDR3 is 14 residues. Germline V gene lookup returns CDR1 SGHDN and CDR2 FVKESK. The ends lost 4 bases at V and 6 bases at J; junction bases unmatched: 4.

The CDR3 DNA sequence: TGTGCCAGCAGTGAACGCCGGACAGGGATTGAGACCCAGTACTTC. Protein sequence: CASSERRTGIETQYF. The chain combines TRBV2 with TRBJ2-5; 8 bases fit TRBD1. Germline CDR1 and CDR2: SNHLY and FYNNEI. The CDR3 covers 15 residues. Trimming at V came to 2 bases and at J to 5 bases, leaving 7 bases not matched to a gene.

The rearrangement joins TRBV27 to TRBJ2-3; no reliable D call. Germline values: CDR1 MNHEY, CDR2 SMNVEV (reference sequence). The CDR3 length is 11 residues. Deletions cut 6 bases from V and 3 bases from J, with 4 bases between. Written as DNA, the CDR3 is TGTGCCAGCAGGCGGACAGATACGCAGTATTTT. Amino acid sequence: CASRRTDTQYF.

This chain links TRBV4-1 with TRBJ1-4, with D possibly matching TRBD1 (6 bases). V shed 2 bases and J shed 4 bases, with 11 bases lying between them. This CDR3 comprises 15 residues. CDR1 MGHRA and CDR2 YSYEKL come from the germline V gene. The CDR3 DNA follows: TGCGCCAGCAGCCAATGGGGGCTTAATAATGAAAAACTGTTTTTT. It translates to CASSQWGLNNEKLFF.

This rearrangement joins TRBV6-1 to TRBJ1-4; D is possibly TRBD1 (6 bases). V was cut by 4 bases and J by 3 bases, with 15 bases left in between. Looked up from germline, CDR1 is MNHNS and CDR2 is SASEGT. The CDR3 is 16 residues long. The CDR3 loop reads CASSGGNRVSNEKLFF. The CDR3 coding sequence is TGTGCCAGCAGTGGGGGGAACAGGGTTTCTAATGAAAAACTGTTTTTT.